This T cell receptor (beta chain) was sequenced for a study of blood T cell repertoires in COVID-19. Whole-study context: Italy, Spain and the United States were the sources of the convalescent and acute COVID-19 samples. T cells, B-cell-depleted T cells, or PBMCs provided the cDNA or gDNA that served as material.

In the original processing: Amplification with reference gene primers provided the estimates of nucleated cell counts. Profiling relied on immunoSEQ multiplex PCR, and the TCRdb table lists in-frame clones only, not all of them. The V and J calls and clone size are taken from that table; D and trimming were inferred from the DNA. The sample holds fewer than 400,000 clones, more than 70% seen once. Losses at the gene ends were 6 bases for V and 4 bases for J; bases not matched to a gene: 5. From germline, CDR1 is MNHEY and CDR2 SVGAGI. There are 14 residues in the CDR3. The TCR sequence derives from a man aged 30-40 years with active or convalescent COVID-19. The specimen sequenced was peripheral blood. The chain uses TRBV6-5 and TRBJ1-4, with 7 bases fitting TRBD1. The CDR3 nucleotides are TGTGCCAGCAGACCCACAGGGGTTAATGAAAAACTGTTTTTT. Encoded protein: CASRPTGVNEKLFF.